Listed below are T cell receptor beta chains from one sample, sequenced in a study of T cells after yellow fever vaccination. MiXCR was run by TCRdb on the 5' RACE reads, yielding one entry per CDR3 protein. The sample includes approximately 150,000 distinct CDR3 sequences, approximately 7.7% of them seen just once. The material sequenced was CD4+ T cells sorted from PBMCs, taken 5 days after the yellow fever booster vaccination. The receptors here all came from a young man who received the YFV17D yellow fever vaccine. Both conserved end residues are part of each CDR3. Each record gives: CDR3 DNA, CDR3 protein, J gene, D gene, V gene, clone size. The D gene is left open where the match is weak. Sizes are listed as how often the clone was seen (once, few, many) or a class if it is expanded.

TGTGCCATCAGTGAGTCGACCGTACAGACAGGGTCTGGTAGCTACACCTTC	CAISESTVQTGSGSYTF	TRBJ1-2	TRBD1	TRBV10-3	many
TGCGCCAGCAATTGGGGTTCGAGCTCCTACGAGCAGTACTTC	CASNWGSSSYEQYF	TRBJ2-7	.	TRBV10-2	many
TGTGCCAGCAGTTACTCTCCAGGGGGCGAAAAACTGTTTTTT	CASSYSPGGEKLFF	TRBJ1-4	TRBD1	TRBV6-5	many
TGCAGCGTGATTGGACAGTCCCTGGCAGATACGCAGTATTTT	CSVIGQSLADTQYF	TRBJ2-3	.	TRBV29-1	many
TGTGCCAGCAGTGACAACAGGGGAAAAAACATTCAGTACTTC	CASSDNRGKNIQYF	TRBJ2-4	TRBD1	TRBV2	many
TGCGCCAGCAGCTTTACAGCGGGGACAACAGATACGCAGTATTTT	CASSFTAGTTDTQYF	TRBJ2-3	.	TRBV5-1	many
TGTGCCAGCGCCTCACTCCGGGCCGATGAAGCTTTCTTT	CASASLRADEAFF	TRBJ1-1	.	TRBV18	many
TGTGCCAGCAGCCAAGGAGTGCAAGGGGGAAATCGCGGCTACACCTTC	CASSQGVQGGNRGYTF	TRBJ1-2	.	TRBV3-1	many
TGTGCCAGCAGGACGGAGAGCTACGAGCAGTACTTC	CASRTESYEQYF	TRBJ2-7	.	TRBV6-5	many
TGTGCCAGCAGTCCCAGAGATAGCGGTAGAGATACGCAGTATTTT	CASSPRDSGRDTQYF	TRBJ2-3	.	TRBV12-3/TRBV12-4	many
TGTGCCAGCGGCTCCGGGACCCAGTACTTC	CASGSGTQYF	TRBJ2-5	.	TRBV6-2/TRBV6-3	many
TGCAGTGCTCCTCTCTCCCCCCTACGGCAGCGGGCGAACAATGAGCAGTTCTTC	CSAPLSPLRQRANNEQFF	TRBJ2-1	.	TRBV20-1	many
TGCGCCAGCAGCCAAGATGAGGGCCGGGGGTTCTACAATGAGCAGTTCTTC	CASSQDEGRGFYNEQFF	TRBJ2-1	.	TRBV4-3	few
TGCGCCAGCAGCTTGGGACAGGGGGACACCGGGGAGCTGTTTTTT	CASSLGQGDTGELFF	TRBJ2-2	TRBD1	TRBV5-1	many
TGTGCCAGCAGTTCAACCCAGGGACTAGCGGGACAAGAGACCCAGTACTTC	CASSSTQGLAGQETQYF	TRBJ2-5	TRBD2	TRBV28	many